In its sample, the clone carrying this T cell receptor beta chain was seen many times. Its antigen is as yet unknown. Since a much larger clone is just one base distant, this may be a read error. These data come from a study of blood T cells in healthy people across ages. About the study: Template switching captured about one barcoded beta molecule per two T cells. Study-level findings and limits: Per million T cells, TCR beta diversity dropped roughly linearly as age increased.

The CDR3 is 15 residues long. J was trimmed by 8 bases and V by 4 bases; bases with no gene match: 7. The germline CDR1 and CDR2 sequences are SGHKS and YYEKEE (reference sequence). Alongside a J-beta primer mix, a sample-barcoded 5' primer served in a second PCR lasting roughly 7 to 11 cycles. TCRdb ran MiXCR on the 5' RACE reads and lists one entry per CDR3 protein. Among hundreds of thousands of distinct CDR3 sequences listed, about 34% were seen once. The chain combines TRBV5-5 with TRBJ2-1; 12 nucleotides align to TRBD1. The specimen sequenced was blood. This TCR came from a woman older than 75 in good health. DNA for the CDR3: TGTGCCAGCAGCCCGCCGGGACAGGGGGCTCATGAGCAGTTCTTC. Amino acids: CASSPPGQGAHEQFF.